The 26 T cell receptor beta chains in this list originate from one sample, sequenced in a study of T cell changes during pregnancy in multiple sclerosis. The assay was immunoSEQ multiplex PCR, and TCRdb's table has in-frame clones only and misses some. Among more than 55,000 clones listed, less than 90% were seen once. Sequences were derived from CD4+ T cells from peripheral blood mononuclear cells, sampled in the third trimester of pregnancy. The receptors were gathered from a female donor with multiple sclerosis, enrolled in a pregnancy study.

This clone was counted once. V and J are TRBV5-5 and TRBJ1-1, with TRBD1 matching over 7 bases. V lost 0 bases to trimming and J lost 1 base; unmatched junction nucleotides: 6. The CDR3 extends over 16 amino acids. Germline V CDR1 and CDR2: SGHKS, YYEKEE (reference sequence). CDR3 bases: TGTGCCAGCAGCTTGGGACAGGGTGCGGCGAACACTGAAGCTTTCTTT. Its translation is CASSLGQGAANTEAFF.

The gene calls are TRBV7-6 and TRBJ2-3; D is perhaps TRBD2 (6 bases). Looked up from germline, CDR1 is SGHVS and CDR2 is FNYEAQ. The CDR3 has 16 amino acids. V dropped 5 bases and J dropped 0 bases, with 15 bases sitting between them. This CDR3 is CASSPGGSGSTDTQYF. The CDR3 region has the DNA TGTGCCAGCAGCCCCGGCGGTAGCGGTAGCACAGATACGCAGTATTTT.

The chain recombines TRBV5-1 with TRBJ1-2; perhaps TRBD1 as D (5 bases). Per the germline V gene, CDR1 is SGHRS and CDR2 is YFSETQ. There are 13 residues in the CDR3. V lost 0 bases, J lost 8 bases, and 11 bases lay in between. Here the CDR3 reads CASSLAAGSGYTF. The CDR3, as DNA: TGCGCCAGCAGCTTGGCGGCAGGGTCGGGCTACACCTTC.

This chain links TRBV5-1 with TRBJ1-1; D call uncertain. V lost 3 bases to trimming and J lost 4 bases, with 22 bases between them. This CDR3 has 17 amino acids. Germline CDR1 SGHRS, CDR2 YFSETQ. CDR3 in DNA: TGCGCCAGCAGCTCACACCATCAACAGTTAGGGAGCACTGAAGCTTTCTTT. It specifies CASSSHHQQLGSTEAFF.

This sequence joins TRBV30 and TRBJ2-7, with 7 bases identical to TRBD1. Trimming at V came to 5 bases and at J to 3 bases, leaving 7 bases not matched to a gene. Germline CDR1 is GTSNPN and CDR2 is SVGIG (reference sequence). There are 13 residues in the CDR3. The CDR3 nucleotides read TGTGCCTGGCAACCAAGACAGGGCTACGAGCAGTACTTC. This translates into CAWQPRQGYEQYF.

On this clone: One end of the junction varies from germline; a read error may be responsible. This chain connects TRBV5-8 to TRBJ2-7; 7 bases align to TRBD1. Per germline, CDR1 SGHTS and CDR2 YDEGEE. The CDR3 spans 13 residues. The DNA of the CDR3 is TGTGCCAGCAGCTTGGCCCTACCGGGACAGAAGGACTTC. Its protein product is CASSLALPGQKDF.

The chain has TRBV29-1 and TRBJ1-1, with a weak D call TRBD1 (5 bases). The CDR3 has 15 amino acids. V lost 5 bases, J lost 5 bases, and 21 bases lay in between. CDR1 is SQVTM, CDR2 ANQGSEA, per germline. CDR3 residues: CSVLRRGVNGTEAFF. In DNA form, the CDR3 reads TGCAGCGTTCTCAGACGGGGGGTAAATGGGACTGAAGCTTTCTTT.

The chain uses TRBV9 and TRBJ1-3; 7 nucleotides match TRBD1. Per the germline V gene, CDR1 is SGDLS and CDR2 is YYNGEE. The CDR3 extends over 15 amino acids. V lost 3 bases to trimming and J lost 2 bases; unmatched junction nucleotides: 5. In nucleotides, the CDR3 is TGTGCCAGCAGCGAGGGGGCCGGGACTGGAAACACCATATATTTT. Translated, it gives CASSEGAGTGNTIYF.

The chain employs TRBV6-6 and TRBJ2-7, with 8 bases aligning to TRBD2. Germline trimming cut 4 bases from V and 7 bases from J; bases unmatched to any gene: 9. The length of the CDR3 is 14 residues. Germline lookup yields CDR1 MNHNY and CDR2 SVGAGI (reference sequence). The CDR3 loop reads CASSFSLAVWEQYF. CDR3 DNA: TGTGCCAGCAGTTTTTCACTAGCGGTGTGGGAGCAGTACTTC.

This chain uses TRBV19 with TRBJ1-5; tentative D call: TRBD1 (6 bases). V was cut by 7 bases and J by 11 bases, with 15 bases left in between. The CDR3 sequence is 12 residues long. The germline V gene has CDR1 LNHDA and CDR2 SQIVND (reference sequence). The CDR3 DNA sequence: TGTGCCAGTAACCCTCAAGGGGGGGCCCAGCATTTT. It specifies CASNPQGGAQHF. Looking up the rest from reference TRBV19 and TRBJ1-5 gives the full variable domain: DGGITQSPKYLFRKEGQNVTLSCEQNLNHDAMYWYRQDPGQGLRLIYYSQIVNDFQKGDIAEGYSVSREKKESFPLTVTSAQKNPTAFYLCASNPQGGAQHFGDGTRLSIL.

The chain carries TRBV18 and TRBJ2-1; no clear D. Germline CDR1 KGHSH, CDR2 LQKENI. The CDR3 is made up of 15 amino acids. Trimming removed 6 bases from V and 9 bases from J, with 21 bases in between. CDR3 coding DNA: TGTGCCAGCTCGCCCTTCGAAGGAGAAAGTGGTGAGCAGTTCTTC. This sequence encodes CASSPFEGESGEQFF.

The chain is built from TRBV2 and TRBJ2-7; D might be TRBD1 (7 bases). The V end was cut by 2 bases, the J end by 3 bases, with 23 bases between. This CDR3 region has 18 residues. Looked up from germline, CDR1 is SNHLY and CDR2 is FYNNEI. The CDR3 sequence: CASSERETGFAQYYEQYF. The CDR3 DNA reads TGTGCCAGCAGTGAACGGGAGACAGGGTTCGCGCAATACTACGAGCAGTACTTC.

The chain uses TRBV7-4 and TRBJ1-2, with 12 bases matching TRBD1. The V segment lost 4 bases and the J segment 7 bases; nucleotides outside the gene matches: 28. This CDR3 has 22 amino acids. The germline V gene has CDR1 SGHVT and CDR2 SQSDAQ. The CDR3 region is CASSCGIVWDRDRGRIGGGYTF. The CDR3 DNA reads TGTGCCAGCAGCTGTGGTATAGTTTGGGATCGGGACAGGGGGCGTATTGGGGGTGGCTACACCTTC.

This chain joins TRBV29-1 and TRBJ1-1, with 10 bases fitting TRBD1. Germline trimming cut 4 bases from V and 0 bases from J; bases unmatched to any gene: 11. This CDR3 spans 17 amino acids. From germline, CDR1 is SQVTM and CDR2 ANQGSEA. CDR3 amino acids: CSVAETQGTGVNTEAFF. CDR3 sequence (DNA): TGCAGCGTTGCGGAAACACAGGGGACAGGGGTGAACACTGAAGCTTTCTTT.

The V gene is TRBV19, the J gene TRBJ2-2; no definite D call. Trimming stripped 8 bases from V and 0 bases from J, with 13 bases between. Germline V gives CDR1 LNHDA, CDR2 SQIVND (reference sequence). The CDR3 covers 15 residues. The CDR3 reads CASRPPSANTGELFF. The DNA for the CDR3 is TGTGCCAGTCGCCCTCCCAGCGCGAACACCGGGGAGCTGTTTTTT.

The rearrangement uses TRBV10-1 and TRBJ1-4, with 9 bases lining up with TRBD1. Losses at the gene ends were 0 bases for V and 7 bases for J; bases not matched to a gene: 9. This CDR3 contains 17 residues. Germline loops: CDR1 WNHNN, CDR2 SYGVQD (reference sequence). The CDR3 region is CASSESRGQGGGEKLFF. CDR3 nucleotides: TGCGCCAGCAGTGAGTCGAGGGGACAGGGTGGCGGTGAAAAACTGTTTTTT.

The gene calls are TRBV18 and TRBJ2-1; tentatively, D is TRBD1 (5 bases). The CDR3 is made up of 11 amino acids. Germline values: CDR1 KGHSH, CDR2 LQKENI. Trimming took 5 bases from V and 8 from J, leaving 7 bases between them. CDR3 in amino acids: CASSSRDEQFF. DNA for the CDR3: TGTGCCAGCTCATCCAGGGATGAGCAGTTCTTC.

In its sample, this clone was seen a few times. Here the CDR3 omits its conserved ending phenylalanine or tryptophan, so a read error is the likely source. The DNA is left out, because the CDR3 cannot be placed on it with certainty; the CDR3 is given as TCRdb lists it. V gene TRBV14 combines with J gene TRBJ2-7; TRBD1, the table's D call, was not compared with the DNA. The CDR3 is made up of 10 amino acids, end residues included. Germline V gene sequence: CDR1 SGHDN, CDR2 FVKESK. CDR3 residues: CASSQVREGL.

J is TRBJ2-6 and V is TRBV5-6, with D perhaps TRBD1 (5 bases). Germline CDR1 and CDR2: SGHDT and YYEEEE. The CDR3 covers 16 residues. V lost 0 bases to trimming and J lost 0 bases, with 7 bases between them. The CDR3 region has the DNA TGTGCCAGCAGCTTGGTAGGGGACTCTGGGGCCAACGTCCTGACTTTC. Translation gives CASSLVGDSGANVLTF.

This rearrangement joins TRBV19 to TRBJ1-3, with D perhaps matching TRBD1 (5 bases). Trimming stripped 4 bases from V and 2 bases from J, with 9 bases between. CDR3 length: 14 residues. Germline V gene sequence: CDR1 LNHDA, CDR2 SQIVND (reference sequence). The CDR3 is CASSTQVAGNTIYF. CDR3 coding DNA: TGTGCCAGTAGTACACAGGTGGCTGGAAACACCATATATTTT.

This chain uses TRBV6-4 with TRBJ2-2; D is undetermined. Germline V CDR1 and CDR2: MRHNA, SNTAGT. There are 14 residues in the CDR3. The V and J ends lost 2 bases and 7 bases respectively, with 11 bases between them. The CDR3 loop reads CASSDESTGGELFF. The CDR3 bases are TGTGCCAGCAGTGACGAGTCAACGGGCGGGGAGCTGTTTTTT.

This sequence joins TRBV6-5 and TRBJ2-1, with D perhaps TRBD2 (7 bases). The CDR3 is 15 residues long. The germline V gene encodes CDR1 MNHEY and CDR2 SVGAGI. Trimming stripped 5 bases from V and 5 bases from J, with 16 bases between. In nucleotides, the CDR3 is TGTGCCAGCAGTCTACAAGGGGGGGTTAACAATGAGCAGTTCTTC. As protein: CASSLQGGVNNEQFF.

The chain combines TRBV7-9 with TRBJ1-4, with D tentatively TRBD1 (5 bases). The germline V and J ends were trimmed by 2 bases and 3 bases, with 10 bases remaining between them. Germline CDR1 and CDR2: SEHNR and FQNEAQ (reference sequence). CDR3 length: 15 residues. CDR3 sequence: CASSLQGTANEKLFF. CDR3 bases: TGTGCCAGCAGCTTACAGGGAACGGCTAATGAAAAACTGTTTTTT.

V usage is TRBV6-1 and J usage is TRBJ1-6; D is undetermined. From germline, CDR1 is MNHNS and CDR2 SASEGT. The CDR3 extends over 18 amino acids. V dropped 1 base and J dropped 9 bases, with 22 bases sitting between them. The CDR3 DNA reads TGTGCCAGCAGTGAAGGCCCCCAGCAGGTAGGAAGAATTTCACCCCTCCACTTT. Translated: CASSEGPQQVGRISPLHF.

J is TRBJ2-1 and V is TRBV7-6, with a weak D call TRBD2 (6 bases). Per germline, CDR1 SGHVS and CDR2 FNYEAQ. The CDR3 has 16 residues. The V end was cut by 6 bases, the J end by 5 bases, with 20 bases between. CDR3 protein: CASSSNIGLPNNEQFF. The CDR3 DNA sequence: TGTGCCAGCAGTTCAAACATCGGACTACCTAACAATGAGCAGTTCTTC.

In nucleotides, the CDR3 is TGTGCCAGCAGTGAATTTCGGGGAAACTATGGCTACACCTTC. This gives the protein CASSEFRGNYGYTF. The J gene is TRBJ1-2, the V gene TRBV25-1, with D unresolved. The germline gives CDR1 MGHDK, CDR2 SYGVNS. The V gene lost 1 base and the J gene lost 2 bases, with 8 bases spanning the gap. The CDR3 length is 14 residues.